Listed below are T cell receptor beta chains from one sample, sequenced in a study of identical twins. TCRdb fed the 5' RACE reads into MiXCR, producing one record per CDR3 protein. Seen here are 700,000 or so distinct CDR3 sequences, about 9.4% observed once, and the top ten hold about 0.98%. The data were also submitted as part of a second study, on yellow fever vaccine responses in identical twins.

Sequenced input: PBMCs. The receptors shown here come from a woman aged 18-35 years in good health. CDR3s include the opening cysteine and the closing phenylalanine or tryptophan. Fields, in order: J gene, CDR3 length, V gene, CDR3 protein.

J gene: TRBJ2-7
CDR3 length: 14
V gene: TRBV29-1
CDR3 protein: CSVGPLAGVGEQYF

J gene: TRBJ2-4
CDR3 length: 14
V gene: TRBV7-9
CDR3 protein: CASSFFPGQGVQYF

J gene: TRBJ2-1
CDR3 length: 16
V gene: TRBV11-2
CDR3 protein: CASSSLRRGSYNEQFF

J gene: TRBJ2-2
CDR3 length: 13
V gene: TRBV7-8
CDR3 protein: CAMPGLRAGELFF

J gene: TRBJ2-1
CDR3 length: 15
V gene: TRBV12-5
CDR3 protein: CASGFDRWGYNEQFF

J gene: TRBJ2-1
CDR3 length: 15
V gene: TRBV28
CDR3 protein: CASSRNRGSYNEQFF

J gene: TRBJ2-7
CDR3 length: 15
V gene: TRBV19
CDR3 protein: CATRAGQGAVHEQYF

J gene: TRBJ2-7
CDR3 length: 12
V gene: TRBV20-1
CDR3 protein: CSARASVYEQYF

J gene: TRBJ1-5
CDR3 length: 15
V gene: TRBV28
CDR3 protein: CASSPGEYSNQPQHF

J gene: TRBJ1-4
CDR3 length: 17
V gene: TRBV12-5
CDR3 protein: CASGLVQAGQKDEKLFF

J gene: TRBJ2-3
CDR3 length: 16
V gene: TRBV20-1
CDR3 protein: CSARPGLAGSTDTQYF

J gene: TRBJ1-4
CDR3 length: 14
V gene: TRBV28
CDR3 protein: CASSTAGMGEKLFF

J gene: TRBJ2-3
CDR3 length: 16
V gene: TRBV12-3/TRBV12-4
CDR3 protein: CASSFPLAGGTDTQYF

J gene: TRBJ2-1
CDR3 length: 15
V gene: TRBV6-2/TRBV6-3
CDR3 protein: CASSLRTSGRDEQFF

J gene: TRBJ2-5
CDR3 length: 16
V gene: TRBV4-2
CDR3 protein: CASSQEVAGGPETQYF

J gene: TRBJ2-2
CDR3 length: 13
V gene: TRBV29-1
CDR3 protein: CSHVHTNTGELFF

J gene: TRBJ2-3
CDR3 length: 19
V gene: TRBV4-2
CDR3 protein: CASSQDEALAGAPTDTQYF

J gene: TRBJ2-1
CDR3 length: 18
V gene: TRBV20-1
CDR3 protein: CSAPLRSGTSGGWDEQFF

J gene: TRBJ2-1
CDR3 length: 17
V gene: TRBV7-9
CDR3 protein: CASSLAAGLAAYNEQFF

J gene: TRBJ2-5
CDR3 length: 16
V gene: TRBV18
CDR3 protein: CASSPTTSGSPETQYF

J gene: TRBJ2-5
CDR3 length: 14
V gene: TRBV6-1
CDR3 protein: CASRSTMWQETQYF

J gene: TRBJ1-2
CDR3 length: 14
V gene: TRBV12-3/TRBV12-4
CDR3 protein: CASSSGQPIPGYTF

J gene: TRBJ1-5
CDR3 length: 14
V gene: TRBV6-1
CDR3 protein: CASRQGVSNQPQHF

J gene: TRBJ2-7
CDR3 length: 16
V gene: TRBV5-8
CDR3 protein: CASSLVLGQGNYEQYF

J gene: TRBJ2-5
CDR3 length: 14
V gene: TRBV2
CDR3 protein: CASTLTSGRGTQYF

J gene: TRBJ2-7
CDR3 length: 14
V gene: TRBV6-2/TRBV6-3
CDR3 protein: CASSYPGRDQEQYF

J gene: TRBJ2-7
CDR3 length: 12
V gene: TRBV20-1
CDR3 protein: CSSLAGPYEQYF

J gene: TRBJ2-3
CDR3 length: 14
V gene: TRBV28
CDR3 protein: CASSLTLEGDTQYF

J gene: TRBJ2-3
CDR3 length: 18
V gene: TRBV10-3
CDR3 protein: CAISDRDRGVMPQDTQYF

J gene: TRBJ2-5
CDR3 length: 13
V gene: TRBV12-3/TRBV12-4
CDR3 protein: CASRTGKGETQYF

J gene: TRBJ2-1
CDR3 length: 13
V gene: TRBV3-1
CDR3 protein: CASSPTGVDEQFF

J gene: TRBJ2-4
CDR3 length: 15
V gene: TRBV27
CDR3 protein: CASSLLGGPKNIQYF

J gene: TRBJ2-1
CDR3 length: 14
V gene: TRBV12-3/TRBV12-4
CDR3 protein: CASTYPDLNNEQFF

J gene: TRBJ2-7
CDR3 length: 17
V gene: TRBV4-3
CDR3 protein: CASSQDAGRAWSYEQYF

J gene: TRBJ2-7
CDR3 length: 13
V gene: TRBV27
CDR3 protein: CASRLAGAQEQYF

J gene: TRBJ2-6
CDR3 length: 15
V gene: TRBV7-9
CDR3 protein: CASSSVFPGANVLTF

J gene: TRBJ2-7
CDR3 length: 12
V gene: TRBV29-1
CDR3 protein: CGGGRGYDEQYF

J gene: TRBJ2-1
CDR3 length: 13
V gene: TRBV27
CDR3 protein: CASSLSPGVEQFF

J gene: TRBJ1-1
CDR3 length: 13
V gene: TRBV20-1
CDR3 protein: CSAPGGGASEAFF

J gene: TRBJ2-1
CDR3 length: 13
V gene: TRBV11-3
CDR3 protein: CASSLGSLNEQFF

J gene: TRBJ2-7
CDR3 length: 12
V gene: TRBV7-6
CDR3 protein: CASSPDGDEQYF

J gene: TRBJ2-5
CDR3 length: 18
V gene: TRBV25-1
CDR3 protein: CASSETGPASGRLGTQYF

J gene: TRBJ2-7
CDR3 length: 13
V gene: TRBV6-1
CDR3 protein: CASSEGTGFKEYF

J gene: TRBJ2-7
CDR3 length: 13
V gene: TRBV20-1
CDR3 protein: CSARSDRGYEQYF

J gene: TRBJ2-3
CDR3 length: 14
V gene: TRBV2
CDR3 protein: CASSEWQEPDTQYF

J gene: TRBJ2-2
CDR3 length: 15
V gene: TRBV29-1
CDR3 protein: CSVGGTGGSTGELFF

J gene: TRBJ2-2
CDR3 length: 16
V gene: TRBV20-1
CDR3 protein: CSARHSGRKSTGELFF

J gene: TRBJ2-5
CDR3 length: 17
V gene: TRBV11-3
CDR3 protein: CASSHGTSGSIGETQYF

J gene: TRBJ1-5
CDR3 length: 14
V gene: TRBV12-3/TRBV12-4
CDR3 protein: CASSIQREGQPQHF

J gene: TRBJ1-4
CDR3 length: 12
V gene: TRBV12-3/TRBV12-4
CDR3 protein: CASSGLLEKLFF

J gene: TRBJ2-2
CDR3 length: 14
V gene: TRBV28
CDR3 protein: CASSPTVYAGELFF